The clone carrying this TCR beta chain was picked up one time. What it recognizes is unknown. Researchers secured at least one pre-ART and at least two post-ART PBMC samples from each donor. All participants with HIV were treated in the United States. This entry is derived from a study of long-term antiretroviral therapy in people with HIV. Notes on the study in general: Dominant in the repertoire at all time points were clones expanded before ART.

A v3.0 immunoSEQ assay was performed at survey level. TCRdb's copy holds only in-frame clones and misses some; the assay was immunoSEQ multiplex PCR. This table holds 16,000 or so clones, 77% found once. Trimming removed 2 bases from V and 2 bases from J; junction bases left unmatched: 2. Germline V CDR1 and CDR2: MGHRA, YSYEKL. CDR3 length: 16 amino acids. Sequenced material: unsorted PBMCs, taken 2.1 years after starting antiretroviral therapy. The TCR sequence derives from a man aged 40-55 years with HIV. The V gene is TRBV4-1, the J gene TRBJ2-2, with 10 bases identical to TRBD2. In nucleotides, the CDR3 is TGCGCCAGCAGCCAAAGGACTAGCGGAAACACCGGGGAGCTGTTTTTT. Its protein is CASSQRTSGNTGELFF.